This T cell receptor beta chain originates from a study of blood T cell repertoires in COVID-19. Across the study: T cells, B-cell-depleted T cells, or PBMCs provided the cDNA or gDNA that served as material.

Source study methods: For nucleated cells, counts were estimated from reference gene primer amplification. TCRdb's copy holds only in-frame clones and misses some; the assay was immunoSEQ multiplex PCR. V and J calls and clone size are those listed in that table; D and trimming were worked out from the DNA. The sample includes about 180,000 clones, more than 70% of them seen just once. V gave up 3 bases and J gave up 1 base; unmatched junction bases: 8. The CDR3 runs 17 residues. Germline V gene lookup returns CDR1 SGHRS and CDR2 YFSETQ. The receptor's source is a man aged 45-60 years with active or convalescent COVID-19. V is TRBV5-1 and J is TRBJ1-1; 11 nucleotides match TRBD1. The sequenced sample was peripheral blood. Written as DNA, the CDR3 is TGCGCCAGCAGCTACCGGACAGGGGGCGCGGGGAACACTGAAGCTTTCTTT. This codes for CASSYRTGGAGNTEAFF.